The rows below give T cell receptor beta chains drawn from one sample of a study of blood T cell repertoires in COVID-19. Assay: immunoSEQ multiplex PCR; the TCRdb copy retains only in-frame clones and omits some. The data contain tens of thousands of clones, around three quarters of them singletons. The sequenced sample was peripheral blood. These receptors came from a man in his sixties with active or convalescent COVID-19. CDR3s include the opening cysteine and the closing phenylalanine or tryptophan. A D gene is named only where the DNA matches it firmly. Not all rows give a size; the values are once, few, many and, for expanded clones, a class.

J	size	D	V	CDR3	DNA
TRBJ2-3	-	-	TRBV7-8	CASSLRAGYTDTQYF	TGTGCCAGCAGCTTAAGGGCGGGTTACACAGATACGCAGTATTTT
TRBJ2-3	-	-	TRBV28	CASKAGLGTDTQYF	TGTGCCAGCAAGGCGGGCCTAGGGACAGATACGCAGTATTTT
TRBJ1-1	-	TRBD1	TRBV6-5	CASNRDRVTEAFF	TGTGCCAGCAATCGGGACAGAGTGACTGAAGCTTTCTTT
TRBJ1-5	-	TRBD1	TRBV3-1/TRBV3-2	CASSQGQGNNQPQHF	TGTGCCAGCAGCCAGGGACAGGGGAACAATCAGCCCCAGCATTTT
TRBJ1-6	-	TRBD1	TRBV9	CASSVTGGRNSPLHF	TGTGCCAGCAGCGTCACAGGGGGACGGAATTCACCCCTCCACTTT
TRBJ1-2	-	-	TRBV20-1	CSAREVPPRGF	TGCAGTGCTAGAGAGGTCCCACCCAGAGGATTC
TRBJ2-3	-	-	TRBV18	CASSPIPTSDTQYF	TGTGCCAGCTCACCCATACCTACCTCCGATACGCAGTATTTT
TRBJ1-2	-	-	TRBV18	CASSLSTVNGYTF	TGTGCCAGCTCACTTTCAACGGTCAATGGCTACACCTTC
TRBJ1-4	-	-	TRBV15	CATSRDPQGSYEKLFF	TGTGCCACCAGCAGAGATCCTCAGGGGTCCTATGAAAAACTGTTTTTT
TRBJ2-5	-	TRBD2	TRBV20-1	CSASSGGVETQYF	TGCAGTGCTAGTAGCGGGGGGGTGGAGACCCAGTACTTC
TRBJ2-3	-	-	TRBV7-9	CAIRDTSTDTQYF	TGTGCCATCCGCGATACTAGCACAGATACGCAGTATTTT
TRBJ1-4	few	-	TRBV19	CASSPGPTRDEKLFF	TGTGCCAGTAGCCCCGGACCCACGAGGGATGAAAAACTGTTTTTT
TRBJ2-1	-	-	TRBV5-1	CASSLSGMSSYNEQFF	TGCGCCAGCAGCTTGTCGGGAATGAGCTCCTACAATGAGCAGTTCTTC
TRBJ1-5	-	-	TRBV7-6	CASSLTSNQPQHF	TGTGCCAGCAGCCTAACCAGCAATCAGCCCCAGCATTTT
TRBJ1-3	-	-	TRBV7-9	CASSLVSRGNTIYF	TGTGCCAGCAGCTTAGTCTCACGGGGAAACACCATATATTTT
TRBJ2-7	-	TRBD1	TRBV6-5	CASSRTGGDEQYF	TGTGCCAGCAGTCGGACAGGGGGCGACGAGCAGTACTTC
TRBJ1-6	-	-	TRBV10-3	CALSQGNNSPLHF	TGTGCCTTGAGCCAGGGAAATAATTCACCCCTCCACTTT
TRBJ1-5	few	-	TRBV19	CASRGANQPQHF	TGTGCCAGTAGGGGGGCGAATCAGCCCCAGCATTTT
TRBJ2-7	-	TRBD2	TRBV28	CASSLLGLAGSYEQYF	TGTGCCAGCAGTTTACTGGGGCTAGCGGGGTCCTACGAGCAGTACTTC
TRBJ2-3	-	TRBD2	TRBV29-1	CSVEWSSGGSGTDTQYF	TGCAGCGTTGAATGGTCTAGCGGGGGATCTGGCACAGATACGCAGTATTTT
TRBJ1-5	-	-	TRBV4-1	CASSQDRSNQPQHF	TGCGCCAGCAGCCAAGATAGAAGCAATCAGCCCCAGCATTTT
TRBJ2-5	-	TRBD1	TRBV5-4	CASSLTSRGHETQYF	TGTGCCAGCAGCTTGACCTCGAGGGGGCACGAGACCCAGTACTTC
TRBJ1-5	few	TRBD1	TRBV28	CASSSTGSNQPQHF	TGTGCCAGCAGTTCGACAGGGTCCAATCAGCCCCAGCATTTT
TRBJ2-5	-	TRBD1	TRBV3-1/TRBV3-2	CASSSRGQGRETQYF	TGTGCCAGCAGCTCACGAGGACAGGGGAGAGAGACCCAGTACTTC
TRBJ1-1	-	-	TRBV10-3	CAISESDSEAFF	TGTGCCATCAGTGAGTCGGACAGTGAAGCTTTCTTT
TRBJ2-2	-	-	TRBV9	CASSAPTSIDTGELFF	TGTGCCAGCAGCGCCCCGACTAGTATCGACACCGGGGAGCTGTTTTTT
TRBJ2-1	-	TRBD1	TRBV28	CASSSQGDEQFF	TGTGCCAGCAGTTCCCAGGGGGATGAGCAGTTCTTC
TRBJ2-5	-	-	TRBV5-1	CASSLGGNQETQYF	TGCGCCAGCAGCTTGGGCGGGAACCAAGAGACCCAGTACTTC
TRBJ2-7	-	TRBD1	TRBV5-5	CASSGQGHYEQYF	TGTGCCAGCAGCGGACAGGGGCACTACGAGCAGTACTTC
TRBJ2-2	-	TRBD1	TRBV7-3	CASSSQGFDTGELFF	TGTGCCAGCAGCTCACAGGGGTTCGACACCGGGGAGCTGTTTTTT
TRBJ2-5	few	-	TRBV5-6	CASSFITVETQYF	TGTGCCAGCAGCTTTATAACGGTCGAGACCCAGTACTTC
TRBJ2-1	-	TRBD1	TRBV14	CASSQRDRVHEQFF	TGTGCCAGCAGCCAAAGGGACAGGGTACATGAGCAGTTCTTC
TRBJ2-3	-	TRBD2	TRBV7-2	CASSTLTLAGGSTDTQYF	TGTGCCAGCAGCACTCTTACTTTGGCGGGGGGGAGCACAGATACGCAGTATTTT
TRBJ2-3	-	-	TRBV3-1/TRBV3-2	CASRLSSTDTQYF	TGTGCCAGCAGACTAAGTAGCACAGATACGCAGTATTTT
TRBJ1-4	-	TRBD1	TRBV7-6	CASSLATRDSGEKLFF	TGTGCCAGCAGCTTAGCGACTCGGGACAGTGGTGAAAAACTGTTTTTT
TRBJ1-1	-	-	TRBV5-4	CASSLEPGLNTEAFF	TGTGCCAGCAGCTTGGAGCCAGGCCTGAACACTGAAGCTTTCTTT
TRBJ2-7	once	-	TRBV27	CASSQGWQKSYEQYF	TGTGCCAGCAGCCAGGGGTGGCAAAAGTCCTACGAGCAGTACTTC
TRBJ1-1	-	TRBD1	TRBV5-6	CASRPTGGNTEAFF	TGTGCCAGCAGACCAACAGGGGGGAACACTGAAGCTTTCTTT
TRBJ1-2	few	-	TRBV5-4	CASSLDSLTGYGYTF	TGTGCCAGCAGCTTGGATTCTTTGACCGGGTATGGCTACACCTTC
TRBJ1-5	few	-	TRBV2	CASTGEINQPQHF	TGTGCCAGCACCGGGGAAATCAATCAGCCCCAGCATTTT
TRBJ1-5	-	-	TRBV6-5	CASSRSGNQPQHF	TGTGCCAGCAGTAGGTCAGGGAATCAGCCCCAGCATTTT
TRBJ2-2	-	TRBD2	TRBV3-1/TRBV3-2	CASSQDFRLAAGELFF	TGTGCCAGCAGCCAAGATTTTAGGCTAGCGGCCGGGGAGCTGTTTTTT
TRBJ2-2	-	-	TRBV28	CASSLIGGPSNTGELFF	TGTGCCAGCAGTTTGATAGGGGGACCATCGAACACCGGGGAGCTGTTTTTT
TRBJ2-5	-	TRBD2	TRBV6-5	CASSYLAGGQETQYF	TGTGCCAGCAGTTACCTAGCGGGGGGCCAAGAGACCCAGTACTTC
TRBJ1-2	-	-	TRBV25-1	CASSETPPDSCYGYTF	TGTGCCAGCAGTGAAACCCCCCCAGATTCTTGCTATGGCTACACCTTC
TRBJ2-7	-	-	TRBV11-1	CASSLGTASYEQYF	TGTGCCAGCAGCTTAGGGACAGCCTCCTACGAGCAGTACTTC
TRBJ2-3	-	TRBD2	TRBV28	CASSTGLAARDTQYF	TGTGCCAGCAGCACGGGACTAGCGGCCCGAGATACGCAGTATTTT
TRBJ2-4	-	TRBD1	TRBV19	CASSQGQGEWYF	TGTGCCAGTAGCCAGGGACAGGGAGAATGGTACTTC
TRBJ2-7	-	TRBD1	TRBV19	CASSPRTGSDEQYF	TGTGCCAGTAGTCCAAGGACAGGGTCCGACGAGCAGTACTTC
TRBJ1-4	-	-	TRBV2	CASSLQAGGEKLFF	TGTGCCAGCAGCCTACAGGCCGGGGGTGAAAAACTGTTTTTT